Listed here are 5 T cell receptor beta chains from one sample, sequenced in a study of OX40 agonist ivuxolimab in advanced cancers. TCRdb's table, derived via immunoSEQ multiplex PCR, lists solely in-frame clones and lacks some. The table includes 52,000 or so clones, roughly 87% detected once. The source material was CD4+ or CD8+ T cells sorted from blood, sampled in a trial of the OX40 agonist ivuxolimab. These receptors came from an adult with an advanced solid tumor such as melanoma, head and neck, liver or kidney cancer.

This chain uses TRBV6-1 with TRBJ2-3, with 7 bases lining up with TRBD1. J lost 4 bases, V lost 8 bases, and 9 bases had no gene match. This CDR3 comprises 14 residues. Germline V gene data show CDR1 as MNHNS and CDR2 as SASEGT. CDR3 in amino acids: CASRYRGGPDTQYF. The CDR3 DNA reads as TGTGCCAGCCGCTACCGAGGGGGCCCAGATACGCAGTATTTT.

This chain links TRBV28 with TRBJ1-5, with D perhaps matching TRBD1 (5 bases). This CDR3 has 15 amino acids. CDR1 is MDHEN and CDR2 is SYDVKM in the germline V gene. Trimming cost V 6 bases and J 0 bases, with 12 bases left between them. CDR3 loop: CASSRRGGSNQPQHF. The CDR3 region has the DNA TGTGCCAGCAGCCGGCGGGGGGGTAGCAATCAGCCCCAGCATTTT.

The chain carries TRBV5-1 and TRBJ1-1, with 9 bases identical to TRBD1. The CDR3 covers 15 residues. With V trimmed by 0 bases and J by 6 bases, 6 bases remained unmatched. The germline V gene encodes CDR1 SGHRS and CDR2 YFSETQ. CDR3 sequence: CASSLGTGVRSEAFF. CDR3 bases: TGCGCCAGCAGCTTGGGGACAGGGGTTCGGTCTGAAGCTTTCTTT.

The J gene is TRBJ1-3, the V gene TRBV29-1; TRBD1 is a possible D gene (6 bases). CDR1 SQVTM and CDR2 ANQGSEA come from the germline V gene. There are 16 residues in the CDR3. V lost 1 base to trimming and J lost 3 bases, with 16 bases between them. CDR3 coding DNA: TGCAGCGTTGAAGGCCAGGAGGGGGACTTTGGAAACACCATATATTTT. This gives the protein CSVEGQEGDFGNTIYF.

The chain links TRBV27 to TRBJ2-1; 10 positions agree with TRBD2. Germline lookup yields CDR1 MNHEY and CDR2 SMNVEV (reference sequence). After removal of 6 bases from V and 10 bases from J, the junction contained 9 bases not matched to a gene. CDR3 length: 14 residues. The CDR3 loop is CASSLSGGLREQFF. The CDR3 DNA sequence: TGTGCCAGCAGCCTTAGCGGGGGGTTGCGAGAGCAGTTCTTC.